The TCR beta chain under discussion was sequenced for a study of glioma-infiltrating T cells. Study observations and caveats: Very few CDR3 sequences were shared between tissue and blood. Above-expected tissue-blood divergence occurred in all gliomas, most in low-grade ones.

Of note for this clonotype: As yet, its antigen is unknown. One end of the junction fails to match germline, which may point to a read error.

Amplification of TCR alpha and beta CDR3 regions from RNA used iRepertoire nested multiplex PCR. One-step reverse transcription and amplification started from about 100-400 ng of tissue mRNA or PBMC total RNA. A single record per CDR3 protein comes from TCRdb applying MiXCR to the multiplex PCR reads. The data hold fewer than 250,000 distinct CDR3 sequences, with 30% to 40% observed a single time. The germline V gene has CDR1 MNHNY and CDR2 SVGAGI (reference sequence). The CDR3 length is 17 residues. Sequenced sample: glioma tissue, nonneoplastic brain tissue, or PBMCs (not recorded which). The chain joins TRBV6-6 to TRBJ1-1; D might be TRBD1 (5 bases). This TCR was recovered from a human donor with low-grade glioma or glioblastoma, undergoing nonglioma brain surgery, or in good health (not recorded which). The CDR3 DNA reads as TGTGCCAGCAGCCGGCTATCTCAGGGTATCATGAACACTAAAGCTTTCTTT. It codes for CASSRLSQGIMNTKAFF.